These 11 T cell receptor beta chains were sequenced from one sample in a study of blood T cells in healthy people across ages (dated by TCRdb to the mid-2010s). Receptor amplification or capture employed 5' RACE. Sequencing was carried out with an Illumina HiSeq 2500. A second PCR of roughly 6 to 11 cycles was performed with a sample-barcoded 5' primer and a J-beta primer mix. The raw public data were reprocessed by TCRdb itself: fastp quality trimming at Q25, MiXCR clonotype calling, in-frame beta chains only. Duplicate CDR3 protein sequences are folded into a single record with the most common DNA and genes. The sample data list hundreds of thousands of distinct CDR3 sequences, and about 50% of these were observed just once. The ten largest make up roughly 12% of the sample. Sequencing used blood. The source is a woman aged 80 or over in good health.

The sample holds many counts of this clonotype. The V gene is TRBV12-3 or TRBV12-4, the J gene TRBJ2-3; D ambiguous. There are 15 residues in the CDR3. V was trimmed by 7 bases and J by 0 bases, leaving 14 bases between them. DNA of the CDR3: TGTGCCAGCACCCCCTTGGGCTCGAGCACAGATACGCAGTATTTT. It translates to CASTPLGSSTDTQYF.

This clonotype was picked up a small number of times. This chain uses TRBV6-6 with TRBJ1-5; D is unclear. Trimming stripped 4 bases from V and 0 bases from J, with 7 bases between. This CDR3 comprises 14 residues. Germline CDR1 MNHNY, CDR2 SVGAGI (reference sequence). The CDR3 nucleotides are TGTGCCAGCAGTTCCAGTGATAGCAATCAGCCCCAGCATTTT. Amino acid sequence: CASSSSDSNQPQHF.

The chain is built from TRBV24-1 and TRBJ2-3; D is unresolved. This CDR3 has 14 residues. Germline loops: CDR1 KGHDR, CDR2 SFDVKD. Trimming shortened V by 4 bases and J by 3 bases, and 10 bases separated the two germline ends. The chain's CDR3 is CATSDPTQTDTQYF. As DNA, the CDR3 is TGTGCCACCAGTGACCCGACACAAACAGATACGCAGTATTTT.

CDR3 amino acids: CASSYSDIYGYTF. CDR3 coding DNA: TGTGCCAGCAGTTACTCCGACATCTATGGCTACACCTTC. The V gene is TRBV6-5, the J gene TRBJ1-2; no definite D call. The CDR3 runs 13 residues. V was cut by 0 bases and J by 4 bases, with 6 bases left in between. Germline assignment: CDR1 MNHEY and CDR2 SVGAGI.

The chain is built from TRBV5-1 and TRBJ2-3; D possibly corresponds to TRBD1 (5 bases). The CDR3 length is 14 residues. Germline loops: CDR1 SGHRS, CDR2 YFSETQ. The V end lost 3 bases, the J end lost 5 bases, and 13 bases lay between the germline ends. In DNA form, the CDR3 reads TGCGCCAGCAGCTGGGCCTCCCAGGGAGATACGCAGTATTTT. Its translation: CASSWASQGDTQYF. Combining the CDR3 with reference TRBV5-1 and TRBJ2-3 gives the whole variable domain KAGVTQTPRYLIKTRGQQVTLSCSPISGHRSVSWYQQTPGQGLQFLFEYFSETQRNKGNFPGRFSGRQFSNSRSEMNVSTLELGDSALYLCASSWASQGDTQYFGPGTRLTVL.

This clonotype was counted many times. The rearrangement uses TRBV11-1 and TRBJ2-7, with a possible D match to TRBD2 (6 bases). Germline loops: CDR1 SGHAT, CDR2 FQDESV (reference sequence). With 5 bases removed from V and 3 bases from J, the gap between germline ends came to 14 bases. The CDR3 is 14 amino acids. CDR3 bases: TGTGCCAGCAGCCCTCACCTCGGGAGCTACGAGCAGTACTTC. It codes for CASSPHLGSYEQYF.

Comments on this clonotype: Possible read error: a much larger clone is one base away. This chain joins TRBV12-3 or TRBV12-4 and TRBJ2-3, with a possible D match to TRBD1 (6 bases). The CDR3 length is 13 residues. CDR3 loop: CASSGQITDMQYF. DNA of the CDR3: TGTGCCAGCAGTGGACAGATCACAGATATGCAGTATTTT.

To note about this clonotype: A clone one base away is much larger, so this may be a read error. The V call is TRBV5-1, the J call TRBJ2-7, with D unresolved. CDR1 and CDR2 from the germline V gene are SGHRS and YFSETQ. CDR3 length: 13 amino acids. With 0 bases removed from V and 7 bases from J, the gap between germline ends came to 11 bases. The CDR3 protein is CASSLVVFDEQYF. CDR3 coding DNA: TGCGCCAGCAGCTTGGTGGTTTTCGATGAGCAGTACTTC.

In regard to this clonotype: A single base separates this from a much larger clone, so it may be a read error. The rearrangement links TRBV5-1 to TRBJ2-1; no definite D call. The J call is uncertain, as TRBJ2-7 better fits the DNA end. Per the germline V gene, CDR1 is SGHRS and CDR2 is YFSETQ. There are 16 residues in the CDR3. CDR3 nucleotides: TGCGCCAGCAGCTTGATGGGTGGCAGCTCCTACAATGAGCAGTACTTC. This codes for CASSLMGGSSYNEQYF.

The DNA for the CDR3 is TGTGCCAGCAGCTCCAGCAGTTCGGGACAGGTCCAGCATTTT. Residues: CASSSSSSGQVQHF. The chain combines TRBV13 with TRBJ1-5; TRBD1 agrees at 8 bases. Losses at the gene ends were 4 bases for V and 12 bases for J; bases not matched to a gene: 11. The CDR3 consists of 14 residues. The germline V gene has CDR1 PRHDT and CDR2 FYEKMQ (reference sequence).

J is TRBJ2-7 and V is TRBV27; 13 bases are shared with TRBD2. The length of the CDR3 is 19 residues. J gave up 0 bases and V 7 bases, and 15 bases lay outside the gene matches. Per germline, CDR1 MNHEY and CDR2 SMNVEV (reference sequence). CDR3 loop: CASTIRTSGGPWSSYEQYF. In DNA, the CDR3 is TGTGCCAGCACCATCCGGACTAGCGGGGGCCCTTGGAGCTCCTACGAGCAGTACTTC.